One and the same sample provided the 29 T cell receptor beta chains below, sequenced in a study of CD4 T cells in relation to SARS-CoV-2 and coronaviruses. Antigens of these TCRs are unknown. Profiling relied on immunoSEQ multiplex PCR, and the TCRdb table lists in-frame clones only, not all of them. This sample has 25,000 or so clones, with roughly 80% found just once. The unexposed donors gave CD4+ T cells in about 2011-2019, prior to COVID-19. After approximately 10 days of culture, CD4+ T cells were isolated. Source material: CD4+ T cells from PBMCs, cultured in vitro. The source of these receptors is a human donor in good health.

The chain uses TRBV9 and TRBJ1-2, with no clear D. This CDR3 spans 14 amino acids. V was pared by 2 bases and J by 6 bases, with 14 bases between. Germline assignment: CDR1 SGDLS and CDR2 YYNGEE. The CDR3 loop reads CASSVYQTSHGYTF. In DNA, the CDR3 is TGTGCCAGCAGCGTCTATCAGACAAGCCATGGCTACACCTTC.

DNA of the CDR3: TGTGCCAGCAGCCAACGGGTGGGGGCAACTAATGAAAAACTGTTTTTT. Encoded protein: CASSQRVGATNEKLFF. V is TRBV16 and J is TRBJ1-4; weak D call: TRBD1 (5 bases). The CDR3 loop spans 16 amino acids. V lost 2 bases and J lost 0, with 10 bases in between. The V gene's germline CDR1 is KGHSY and CDR2 FQNENV.

The chain recombines TRBV2 with TRBJ1-2; maybe TRBD1 (6 bases). The CDR3 runs to 11 residues. The germline CDR1 and CDR2 sequences are SNHLY and FYNNEI. Trimming took off 9 bases at V and 3 bases at J, with 8 bases between the two ends. For the CDR3, the DNA is TGTGCCAGACAGGGTGACTATGGCTACACCTTC. Translation: CARQGDYGYTF.

This clone has a single count. The chain carries TRBV5-4 and TRBJ2-7; tentatively, D is TRBD2 (5 bases). V was shortened by 3 bases and J by 7 bases, with 14 bases between the two germline ends. The CDR3 covers 13 residues. CDR1 SGHNT and CDR2 YYREEE come from the germline V gene (reference sequence). The CDR3 loop reads CASSSEGFWEQYF. DNA of the CDR3: TGTGCCAGCAGCTCAGAGGGTTTCTGGGAGCAGTACTTC.

This chain connects TRBV5-1 to TRBJ1-3; 7 positions match TRBD1. V shed 4 bases, J shed 0 bases, and the junction held 10 bases outside the gene matches. In germline, CDR1 is SGHRS, CDR2 YFSETQ. This CDR3 is 17 amino acids long. The CDR3 DNA follows: TGCGCCAGCAGCGTAATACAGGGGCCCCACTCTGGAAACACCATATATTTT. Translated: CASSVIQGPHSGNTIYF. Supplemented by reference TRBV5-1 and TRBJ1-3, the full variable domain reads KAGVTQTPRYLIKTRGQQVTLSCSPISGHRSVSWYQQTPGQGLQFLFEYFSETQRNKGNFPGRFSGRQFSNSRSEMNVSTLELGDSALYLCASSVIQGPHSGNTIYFGEGSWLTVV.

This clone is labeled medium-sized. The V gene is TRBV19, the J gene TRBJ1-1; maybe TRBD1 (6 bases). Trimming removed 8 bases from V and 5 bases from J, with 18 bases in between. CDR1 LNHDA and CDR2 SQIVND come from the germline V gene (reference sequence). The length of the CDR3 is 14 residues. Here the CDR3 DNA reads TGTGCCAGTCGCTTTCAACAGGGAAGGACTGAAGCTTTCTTT. This translates into CASRFQQGRTEAFF.

This chain's CDR3 is CATSRDKNRENYGYTF. CDR3 bases: TGTGCCACCAGCAGAGATAAAAACAGGGAGAACTATGGCTACACCTTC. The rearrangement links TRBV15 to TRBJ1-2; a weak D match, TRBD1 (6 bases). CDR3 size: 16 residues. Germline V gene data show CDR1 as LNHNV and CDR2 as YYDKDF (reference sequence). The V gene lost 0 bases and the J gene lost 2 bases, with 13 bases spanning the gap.

The chain joins TRBV29-1 to TRBJ1-6; D is unclear. The V end lost 5 bases, the J end lost 5 bases, and 16 bases lay between the germline ends. This CDR3 is built from 15 residues. In germline, CDR1 is SQVTM, CDR2 ANQGSEA. The CDR3 DNA follows: TGCAGCGTTCGAGGCGGTAAGCCTGATAATTCACCCCTCCACTTT. It specifies CSVRGGKPDNSPLHF.

The chain combines TRBV19 with TRBJ1-2; D gene uncertain. Germline V gene lookup returns CDR1 LNHDA and CDR2 SQIVND (reference sequence). V dropped 11 bases and J dropped 5 bases, with 18 bases sitting between them. The CDR3 runs to 13 residues. CDR3 DNA sequence: TGTGCCGTGGAGACCCAGCAGCCTTATGGCTACACCTTC. This gives the protein CAVETQQPYGYTF. The full variable domain, its missing parts supplied by reference TRBV19 and TRBJ1-2, is DGGITQSPKYLFRKEGQNVTLSCEQNLNHDAMYWYRQDPGQGLRLIYYSQIVNDFQKGDIAEGYSVSREKKESFPLTVTSAQKNPTAFYLCAVETQQPYGYTFGSGTRLTVV.

This chain joins TRBV11-2 and TRBJ2-5; tentatively, D is TRBD1 (5 bases). The CDR3 spans 15 residues. Trimming shortened V by 2 bases and J by 7 bases, and 17 bases separated the two germline ends. Germline CDR1 reads SGHAT; CDR2 reads FQNNGV. The DNA for the CDR3 is TGTGCCAGCAGCTTACCGGCGGCCAGGGTGGGGACCCAGTACTTC. As protein: CASSLPAARVGTQYF. The variable domain in full, completed from reference TRBV11-2 and TRBJ2-5, reads EAGVAQSPRYKIIEKRQSVAFWCNPISGHATLYWYQQILGQGPKLLIQFQNNGVVDDSQLPKDRFSAERLKGVDSTLKIQPAKLEDSAVYLCASSLPAARVGTQYFGPGTRLLVL.

As DNA, the CDR3 is TGTGCCAGAAGGTTTGACAGGGTACGAAAGGAAAAACTGTTTTTT. Protein product: CARRFDRVRKEKLFF. The genes are TRBV5-3 and TRBJ1-4, with 7 bases fitting TRBD1. TRBV5-3 is an ORF, with its function uncertain. The CDR3 is 15 residues long. The trim removed 5 bases at V and 8 bases at J, leaving 12 bases unmatched.

V is TRBV7-3 and J is TRBJ2-1; D tentatively fits TRBD1 or TRBD2 (6 bases each). CDR1 and CDR2 (germline): SGHTA, FQGTGA. The CDR3 covers 16 residues. The germline V and J ends were trimmed by 6 bases and 2 bases, with 17 bases remaining between them. CDR3: CASSGGWGLPYNEQFF. The CDR3 coding sequence is TGTGCCAGCAGTGGGGGGTGGGGGCTCCCCTACAATGAGCAGTTCTTC.

This clone was seen a few times. V and J are TRBV6-2 or TRBV6-3 and TRBJ2-3; no clear D gene. The germline CDR1 and CDR2 sequences are MNHEY and SVGEGT. CDR3 length: 13 amino acids. V gave up 6 bases and J gave up 6 bases, with 13 bases separating them. CDR3 nucleotide sequence: TGTGCCAGCAGCGCTGTCCAAGGGGATACGCAGTATTTT. This translates into CASSAVQGDTQYF.

This rearrangement joins TRBV10-3 to TRBJ2-5, with D unresolved. Trimming cost V 3 bases and J 1 base, with 6 bases left between them. Germline CDR1 and CDR2: ENHRY and SYGVKD. This CDR3 has 13 residues. CDR3 coding DNA: TGTGCCATCAGTGAAGGGTTCCAAGAGACCCAGTACTTC. The encoded protein is CAISEGFQETQYF.

The chain links TRBV7-9 to TRBJ2-7; 12 bases agree with TRBD2. Per the germline V gene, CDR1 is SEHNR and CDR2 is FQNEAQ (reference sequence). The CDR3 is 12 residues long. Losses at the gene ends were 10 bases for V and 7 bases for J; bases not matched to a gene: 5. The CDR3 reads CAIRLAGVEQYF. The CDR3 nucleotides read TGTGCCATACGACTAGCGGGAGTGGAGCAGTACTTC.

In its sample, this clone was seen a few times. This chain joins TRBV2 and TRBJ2-5; D gene ambiguous. Germline CDR1 and CDR2: SNHLY and FYNNEI. V was cut by 8 bases and J by 5 bases, with 6 bases left in between. The CDR3 is 10 amino acids. This chain's CDR3 is CASGMETQYF. The CDR3 DNA is TGTGCCAGCGGAATGGAGACCCAGTACTTC.

Concerning this clone itself: One end of the junction fails to match germline, which may point to a read error. The chain recombines TRBV6-1 with TRBJ1-6; D is unresolved. In germline, CDR1 is MNHNS, CDR2 SASEGT. The CDR3 spans 12 residues. The DNA for the CDR3 is TGTGCCAGCAGAGAAGGACTAACTTCCCTCCACTTT. Its translation: CASREGLTSLHF.

The chain has TRBV5-1 and TRBJ1-5; possibly TRBD1 for D (5 bases). This CDR3 comprises 14 residues. Germline V gene lookup returns CDR1 SGHRS and CDR2 YFSETQ. The ends were cut back, 0 bases at V and 5 bases at J, with 9 bases in the middle. CDR3 in DNA: TGCGCCAGCAGCTTGGAAGGGGAAGATCAGCCCCAGCATTTT. Translation: CASSLEGEDQPQHF. The full variable domain, in which reference TRBV5-1 and TRBJ1-5 provide the parts outside the CDR3, is KAGVTQTPRYLIKTRGQQVTLSCSPISGHRSVSWYQQTPGQGLQFLFEYFSETQRNKGNFPGRFSGRQFSNSRSEMNVSTLELGDSALYLCASSLEGEDQPQHFGDGTRLSIL.

The chain combines TRBV10-1 with TRBJ2-2; 8 positions match TRBD2. The V and J ends lost 5 bases and 3 bases, in that order; junction bases with no gene match: 8. Germline CDR1 is WNHNN and CDR2 is SYGVQD (reference sequence). The CDR3 runs 16 residues. The chain's CDR3 is CASSRTAGVDTGELFF. The CDR3 coding sequence is TGCGCCAGCAGTAGAACAGCGGGAGTGGACACCGGGGAGCTGTTTTTT.

The J gene is TRBJ1-4, the V gene TRBV11-3, with no clear D. CDR1 is SGHNT and CDR2 is YENEEA in the germline V gene. V gave up 0 bases and J gave up 13 bases, with 12 bases separating them. This CDR3 has 13 amino acids. CDR3 loop: CASSLEETSPLFF. CDR3 sequence (DNA): TGTGCCAGCAGCTTAGAAGAGACATCCCCACTGTTTTTT.

CDR3 region: CASSPKGVPYNEQFF. CDR3 sequence (DNA): TGCGCCAGCAGTCCCAAGGGCGTACCCTACAATGAGCAGTTCTTC. The chain uses TRBV5-1 and TRBJ2-1; D remains ambiguous. The CDR3 runs to 15 residues. With 5 bases removed from V and 2 bases from J, the gap between germline ends came to 14 bases. Germline CDR1 and CDR2: SGHRS and YFSETQ.

This rearrangement joins TRBV5-1 to TRBJ2-5; D remains ambiguous. Trimming took 6 bases from V and 5 from J, leaving 17 bases between them. Per the germline V gene, CDR1 is SGHRS and CDR2 is YFSETQ. This CDR3 is built from 14 residues. The CDR3 loop reads CASTSGRNGETQYF. Written as DNA, the CDR3 is TGCGCCAGCACGTCTGGCAGAAACGGGGAGACCCAGTACTTC.

V gene TRBV3-1 (or the pseudogene TRBV3-2) combines with J gene TRBJ2-1; the match to TRBD2 covers 14 bases. This CDR3 is 16 amino acids long. The junction had 8 bases not matched to a gene; V was cut back by 1 base and J by 12 bases. Germline V gives CDR1 LGHDT, CDR2 YNNKEL (reference sequence). The CDR3 region is CASSQATSGRASLQFF. DNA of the CDR3: TGTGCCAGCAGCCAAGCGACTAGCGGGAGGGCTTCATTGCAGTTCTTC.

This clone was seen a few times. The chain links TRBV3-1 (or the pseudogene TRBV3-2) to TRBJ1-6, with D unclear. V was trimmed by 2 bases and J by 10 bases, leaving 12 bases between them. The CDR3 is 14 amino acids. Germline V gives CDR1 LGHDT, CDR2 YNNKEL (reference sequence). CDR3 sequence: CASSQLGPTSPLHF. Here the CDR3 DNA reads TGTGCCAGCAGCCAATTGGGCCCGACCTCACCCCTCCACTTT.

The rearrangement uses TRBV5-4 and TRBJ2-7, with D perhaps matching TRBD1 (5 bases). Trimming took 6 bases from V and 2 from J, leaving 15 bases between them. Per the germline V gene, CDR1 is SGHNT and CDR2 is YYREEE (reference sequence). The CDR3 is 14 amino acids. CDR3 residues: CASTRRPGTYEQYF. The CDR3 coding sequence is TGTGCCAGCACCCGAAGGCCAGGGACCTACGAGCAGTACTTC.

This clone was observed a handful of times. The junction and the germline gene differ at one end; a read error may be behind it. The chain links TRBV18 to TRBJ2-6; no reliable D call. Germline values: CDR1 KGHSH, CDR2 LQKENI. The CDR3 spans 13 residues. The DNA of the CDR3 is TGTGCCAGCTCCGGTCCTGGGACCAACGTCCTGACTTTC. Translated: CASSGPGTNVLTF.

This chain connects TRBV7-2 to TRBJ2-7, with TRBD1 as a possible D gene (6 bases). CDR1 and CDR2 (germline): SGHTA, FQGNSA. This CDR3 is built from 15 residues. With 1 base removed from V and 2 bases from J, the gap between germline ends came to 12 bases. For the CDR3, the DNA is TGTGCCAGCAGCTTAGGTTCGGGACAAGCCTACGAGCAGTACTTC. Translating it yields CASSLGSGQAYEQYF.

The genes are TRBV6-5 and TRBJ2-6; no definite D call. Per the germline V gene, CDR1 is MNHEY and CDR2 is SVGAGI. Trimming removed 11 bases from V and 1 base from J, with 9 bases in between. The CDR3 totals 13 residues. The CDR3: CAAAASGANVLTF. CDR3 DNA sequence: TGTGCCGCGGCAGCATCTGGGGCCAACGTCCTGACTTTC.

This sequence joins TRBV9 and TRBJ2-3, with 7 bases identical to TRBD2. Germline V gene sequence: CDR1 SGDLS, CDR2 YYNGEE. The CDR3 length is 17 residues. J was trimmed by 1 base and V by 6 bases; bases with no gene match: 14. As DNA, the CDR3 is TGTGCCAGCACCAAGGCGGGGGACGTGGCTGGCACAGATACGCAGTATTTT. Protein sequence: CASTKAGDVAGTDTQYF.